This TCR beta chain was sequenced in a study of long-term antiretroviral therapy in people with HIV. Study background: In the earliest collections, sampling predates the 2015 immediate-ART recommendation by about a decade.

Specimens carried roughly 0.95-11 million cryopreserved PBMC before DNA extraction. Run at survey level, the immunoSEQ assay was version v3.0. The protocol was immunoSEQ multiplex PCR, while the TCRdb copy is restricted to in-frame clones and leaves out a portion. Among 19,000 or so clones listed, around 81% were seen once. Of note for this clone: Its antigen remains unknown. One junction end does not reproduce the germline sequence, and a read error may be involved.

Looked up from germline, CDR1 is MDHEN and CDR2 is SYDVKM. The CDR3 spans 17 residues. Study-wide results and limits: CDR3 lengths in HIV samples spanned a narrower range than controls.

The specimen comprised unsorted PBMCs, sampled 0.3 years before starting antiretroviral therapy. The chain joins TRBV28 to TRBJ2-7; maybe TRBD1 (5 bases). This clonotype was obtained from a man in his fifties with HIV. The CDR3 spells CASTPVPRERTSHEQYF. The CDR3 nucleotides read TGTGCCAGCACCCCTGTCCCCAGGGAACGAACCTCCCACGAGCAGTACTTC.